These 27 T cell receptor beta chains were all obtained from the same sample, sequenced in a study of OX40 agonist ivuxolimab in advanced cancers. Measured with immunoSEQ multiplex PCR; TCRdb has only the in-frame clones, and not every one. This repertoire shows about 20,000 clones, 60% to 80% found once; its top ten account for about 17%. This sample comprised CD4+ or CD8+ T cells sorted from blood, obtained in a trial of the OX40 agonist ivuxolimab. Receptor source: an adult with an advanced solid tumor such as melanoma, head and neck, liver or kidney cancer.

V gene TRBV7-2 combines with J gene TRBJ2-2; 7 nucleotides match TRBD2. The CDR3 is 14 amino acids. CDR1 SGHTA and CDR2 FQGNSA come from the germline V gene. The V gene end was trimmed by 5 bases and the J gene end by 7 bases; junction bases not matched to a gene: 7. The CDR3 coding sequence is TGTGCCAGCAGCCACTCCGGGGGGTACGGGGAGCTGTTTTTT. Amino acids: CASSHSGGYGELFF.

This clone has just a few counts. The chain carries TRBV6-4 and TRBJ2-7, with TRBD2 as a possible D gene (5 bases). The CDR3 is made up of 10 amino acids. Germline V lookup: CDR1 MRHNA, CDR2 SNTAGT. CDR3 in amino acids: CASSVGGPRV. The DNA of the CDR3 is TGTGCCAGCAGTGTCGGCGGGCCTCGAGTC.

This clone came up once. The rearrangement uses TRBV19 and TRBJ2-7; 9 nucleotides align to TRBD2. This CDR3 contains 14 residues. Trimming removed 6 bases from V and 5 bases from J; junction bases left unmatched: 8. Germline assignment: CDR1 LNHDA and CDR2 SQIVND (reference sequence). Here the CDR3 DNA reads TGTGCCAGTAGCCCCTCGGGACTAGCAAACGAGCAGTACTTC. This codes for CASSPSGLANEQYF. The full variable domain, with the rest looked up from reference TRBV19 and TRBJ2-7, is DGGITQSPKYLFRKEGQNVTLSCEQNLNHDAMYWYRQDPGQGLRLIYYSQIVNDFQKGDIAEGYSVSREKKESFPLTVTSAQKNPTAFYLCASSPSGLANEQYFGPGTRLTVT.

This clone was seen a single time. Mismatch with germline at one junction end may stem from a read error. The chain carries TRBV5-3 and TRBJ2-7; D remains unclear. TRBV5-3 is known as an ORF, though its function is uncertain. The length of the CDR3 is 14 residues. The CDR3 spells CASSQDYREYEQYF. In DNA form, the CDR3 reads TGCGCCAGCAGCCAAGATTATAGAGAATACGAGCAGTACTTC.

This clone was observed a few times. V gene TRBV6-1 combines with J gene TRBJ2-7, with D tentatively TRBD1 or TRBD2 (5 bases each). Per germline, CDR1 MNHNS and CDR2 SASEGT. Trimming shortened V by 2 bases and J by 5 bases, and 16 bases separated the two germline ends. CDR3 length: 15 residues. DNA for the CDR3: TGTGCCAGCAGTGAACCGGGACGGGATAACAACGAGCAGTACTTC. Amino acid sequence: CASSEPGRDNNEQYF.

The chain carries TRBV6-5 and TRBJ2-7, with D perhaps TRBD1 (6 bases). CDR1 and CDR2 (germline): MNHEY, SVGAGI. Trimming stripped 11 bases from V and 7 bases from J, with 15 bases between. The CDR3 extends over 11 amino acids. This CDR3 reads CASRGGGEQYF. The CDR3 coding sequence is TGTGCCTCGAGAGGGGGTGGAGAGCAGTACTTC.

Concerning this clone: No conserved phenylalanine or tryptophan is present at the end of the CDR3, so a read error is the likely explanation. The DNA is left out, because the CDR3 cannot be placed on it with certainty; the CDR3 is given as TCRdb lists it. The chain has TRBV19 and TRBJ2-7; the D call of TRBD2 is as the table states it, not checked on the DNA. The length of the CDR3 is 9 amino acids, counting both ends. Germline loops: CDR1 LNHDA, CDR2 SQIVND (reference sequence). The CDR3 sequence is CASSPPTGS.

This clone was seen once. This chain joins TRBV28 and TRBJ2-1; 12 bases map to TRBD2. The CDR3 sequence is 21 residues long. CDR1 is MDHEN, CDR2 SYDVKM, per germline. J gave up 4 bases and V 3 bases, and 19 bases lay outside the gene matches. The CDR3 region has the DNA TGTGCCAGCAGTTTCACAACGATCGGACTAGCGGGGAGAGGGGGGTACAATGAGCAGTTCTTC. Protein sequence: CASSFTTIGLAGRGGYNEQFF.

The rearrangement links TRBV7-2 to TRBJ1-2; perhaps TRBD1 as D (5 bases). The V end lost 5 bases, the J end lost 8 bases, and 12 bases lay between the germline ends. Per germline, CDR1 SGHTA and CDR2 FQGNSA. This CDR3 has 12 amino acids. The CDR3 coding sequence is TGTGCCAGCAGCCCTCAGGGAAGCGGCTACACCTTC. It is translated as CASSPQGSGYTF.

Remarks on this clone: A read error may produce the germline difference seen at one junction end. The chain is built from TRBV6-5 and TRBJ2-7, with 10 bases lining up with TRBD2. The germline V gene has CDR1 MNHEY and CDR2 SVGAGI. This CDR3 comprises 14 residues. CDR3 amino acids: CASQERGGSYEQCF. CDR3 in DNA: TGTGCCAGCCAGGAGCGGGGGGGATCCTACGAGCAGTGCTTC.

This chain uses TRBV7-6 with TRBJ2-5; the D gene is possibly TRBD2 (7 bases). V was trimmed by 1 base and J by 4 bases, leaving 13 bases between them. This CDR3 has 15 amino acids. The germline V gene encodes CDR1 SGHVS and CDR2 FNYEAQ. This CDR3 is CASSLGGGAGETQYF. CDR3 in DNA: TGTGCCAGCAGCTTAGGTGGGGGGGCGGGAGAGACCCAGTACTTC.

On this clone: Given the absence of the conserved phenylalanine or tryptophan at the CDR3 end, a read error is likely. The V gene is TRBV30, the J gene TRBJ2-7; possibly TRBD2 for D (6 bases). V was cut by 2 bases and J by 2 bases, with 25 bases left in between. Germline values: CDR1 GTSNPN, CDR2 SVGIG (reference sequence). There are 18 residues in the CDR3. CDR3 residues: CAWSPPTGGTTLPYEQYL. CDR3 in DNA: TGTGCCTGGAGTCCGCCTACTGGCGGGACGACCCTCCCCTACGAGCAGTACCTC.

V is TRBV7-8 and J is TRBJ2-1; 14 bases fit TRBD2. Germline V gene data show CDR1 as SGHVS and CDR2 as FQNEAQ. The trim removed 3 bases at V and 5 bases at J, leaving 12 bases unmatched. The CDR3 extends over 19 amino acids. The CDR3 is CASSFLLGTSGSRNNEQFF. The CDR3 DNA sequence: TGTGCCAGCAGCTTCCTCCTCGGGACTAGCGGGAGTAGAAACAATGAGCAGTTCTTC.

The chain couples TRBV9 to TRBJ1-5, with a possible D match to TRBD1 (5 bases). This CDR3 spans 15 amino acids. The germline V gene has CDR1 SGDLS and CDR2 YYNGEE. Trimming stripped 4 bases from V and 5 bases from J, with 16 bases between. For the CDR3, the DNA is TGTGCCAGCAGCCCAGAAGGGCAGGGTGATCAGCCCCAGCATTTT. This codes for CASSPEGQGDQPQHF.

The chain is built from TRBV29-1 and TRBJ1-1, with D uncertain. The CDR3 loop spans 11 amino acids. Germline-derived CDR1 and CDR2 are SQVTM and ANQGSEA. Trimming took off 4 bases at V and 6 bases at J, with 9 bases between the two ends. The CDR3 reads CSVAEGPEAFF. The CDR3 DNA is TGCAGCGTTGCAGAGGGCCCTGAAGCTTTCTTT.

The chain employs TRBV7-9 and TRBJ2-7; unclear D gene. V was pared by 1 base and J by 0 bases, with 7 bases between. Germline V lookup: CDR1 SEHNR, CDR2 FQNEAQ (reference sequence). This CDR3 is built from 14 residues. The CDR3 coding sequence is TGTGCCAGCAGCTTAGAACTGAGCTCCTACGAGCAGTACTTC. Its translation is CASSLELSSYEQYF.

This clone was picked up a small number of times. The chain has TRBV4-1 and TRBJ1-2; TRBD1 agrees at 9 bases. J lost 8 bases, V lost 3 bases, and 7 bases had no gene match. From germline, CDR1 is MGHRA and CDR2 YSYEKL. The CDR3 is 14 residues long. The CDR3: CASSHPDRGSGYTF. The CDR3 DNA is TGCGCCAGCAGCCACCCGGACAGGGGTAGCGGCTACACCTTC.

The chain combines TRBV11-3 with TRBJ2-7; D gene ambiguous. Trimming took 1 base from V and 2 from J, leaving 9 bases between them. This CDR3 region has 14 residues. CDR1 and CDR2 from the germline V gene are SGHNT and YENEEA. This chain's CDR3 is CASSLVYHPYEQYF. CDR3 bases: TGTGCCAGCAGCTTAGTATACCACCCCTACGAGCAGTACTTC. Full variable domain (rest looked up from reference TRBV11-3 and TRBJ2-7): EAGVVQSPRYKIIEKKQPVAFWCNPISGHNTLYWYLQNLGQGPELLIRYENEEAVDDSQLPKDRFSAERLKGVDSTLKIQPAELGDSAVYLCASSLVYHPYEQYFGPGTRLTVT.

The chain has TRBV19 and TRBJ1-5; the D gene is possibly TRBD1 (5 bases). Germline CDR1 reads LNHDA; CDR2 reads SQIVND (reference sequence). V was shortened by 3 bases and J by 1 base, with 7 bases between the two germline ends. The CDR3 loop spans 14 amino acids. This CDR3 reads CASSMGQSNQPQHF. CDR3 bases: TGTGCCAGTAGTATGGGGCAGAGCAATCAGCCCCAGCATTTT.

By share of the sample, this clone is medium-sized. CDR3: CASSLSGLAGEQYF. The CDR3 bases are TGTGCCAGCAGCTTATCCGGACTAGCGGGCGAGCAGTACTTC. The chain uses TRBV7-2 and TRBJ2-7, with 11 bases matching TRBD2. V lost 2 bases, J lost 6 bases, and 3 bases stayed unmatched. The germline V gene encodes CDR1 SGHTA and CDR2 FQGNSA. The CDR3 consists of 14 residues. Drawing the rest from reference TRBV7-2 and TRBJ2-7, the complete variable domain is GAGVSQSPSNKVTEKGKDVELRCDPISGHTALYWYRQSLGQGLEFLIYFQGNSAPDKSGLPSDRFSAERTGGSVSTLTIQRTQQEDSAVYLCASSLSGLAGEQYFGPGTRLTVT.

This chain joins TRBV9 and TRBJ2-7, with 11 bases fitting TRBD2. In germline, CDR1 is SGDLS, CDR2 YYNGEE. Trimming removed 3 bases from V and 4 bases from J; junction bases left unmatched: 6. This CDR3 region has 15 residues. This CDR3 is CASSASGTSGYEQYF. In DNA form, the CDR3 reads TGTGCCAGCAGCGCGTCCGGGACTAGCGGTTACGAGCAGTACTTC. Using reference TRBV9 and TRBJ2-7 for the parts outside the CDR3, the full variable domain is DSGVTQTPKHLITATGQRVTLRCSPRSGDLSVYWYQQSLDQGLQFLIQYYNGEERAKGNILERFSAQQFPDLHSELNLSSLELGDSALYFCASSASGTSGYEQYFGPGTRLTVT.

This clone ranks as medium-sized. Here the CDR3 reads CASSTGTGLRRDEQYF. As DNA, the CDR3 is TGTGCCAGCAGCACGGGGACAGGGCTAAGGAGGGACGAGCAGTACTTC. The chain combines TRBV5-4 with TRBJ2-7; the match to TRBD1 covers 9 bases. This CDR3 has 16 amino acids. Germline CDR1 SGHNT, CDR2 YYREEE (reference sequence). V was pared by 4 bases and J by 5 bases, with 13 bases of the junction left unmatched.

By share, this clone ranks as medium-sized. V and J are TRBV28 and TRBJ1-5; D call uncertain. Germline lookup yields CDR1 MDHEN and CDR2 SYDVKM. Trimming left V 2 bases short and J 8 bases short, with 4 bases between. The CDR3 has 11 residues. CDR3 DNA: TGTGCCAGCAGTTTAGGGGAGCCCCAGCATTTT. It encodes CASSLGEPQHF.

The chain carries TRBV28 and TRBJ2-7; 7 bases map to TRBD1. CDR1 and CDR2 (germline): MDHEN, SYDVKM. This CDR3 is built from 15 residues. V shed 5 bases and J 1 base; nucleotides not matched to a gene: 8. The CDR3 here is CASSEGQGVSYEQYF. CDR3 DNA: TGTGCCAGCAGTGAAGGGCAGGGGGTATCCTACGAGCAGTACTTC. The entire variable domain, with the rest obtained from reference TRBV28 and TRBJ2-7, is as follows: DVKVTQSSRYLVKRTGEKVFLECVQDMDHENMFWYRQDPGLGLRLIYFSYDVKMKEKGDIPEGYSVSREKKERFSLILESASTNQTSMYLCASSEGQGVSYEQYFGPGTRLTVT.

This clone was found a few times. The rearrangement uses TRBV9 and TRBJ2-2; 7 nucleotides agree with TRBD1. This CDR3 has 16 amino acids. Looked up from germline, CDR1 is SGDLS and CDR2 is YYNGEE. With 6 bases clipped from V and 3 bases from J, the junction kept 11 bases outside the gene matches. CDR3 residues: CASTPTGTAYTGELFF. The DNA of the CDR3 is TGTGCCAGCACCCCTACGGGGACAGCGTACACCGGGGAGCTGTTTTTT.

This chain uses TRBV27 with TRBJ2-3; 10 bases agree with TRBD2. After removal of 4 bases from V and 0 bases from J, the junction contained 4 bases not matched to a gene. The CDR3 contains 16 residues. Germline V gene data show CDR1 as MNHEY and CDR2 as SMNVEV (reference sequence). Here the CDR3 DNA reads TGTGCCAGCAGTTCCCCTAGCGGGAGAAGCACAGATACGCAGTATTTT. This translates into CASSSPSGRSTDTQYF.

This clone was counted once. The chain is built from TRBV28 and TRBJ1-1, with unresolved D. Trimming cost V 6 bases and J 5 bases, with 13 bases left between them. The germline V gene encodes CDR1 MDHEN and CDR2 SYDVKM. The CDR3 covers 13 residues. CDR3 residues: CASSIASDTEAFF. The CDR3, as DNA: TGTGCCAGCAGCATCGCGTCTGATACTGAAGCTTTCTTT.